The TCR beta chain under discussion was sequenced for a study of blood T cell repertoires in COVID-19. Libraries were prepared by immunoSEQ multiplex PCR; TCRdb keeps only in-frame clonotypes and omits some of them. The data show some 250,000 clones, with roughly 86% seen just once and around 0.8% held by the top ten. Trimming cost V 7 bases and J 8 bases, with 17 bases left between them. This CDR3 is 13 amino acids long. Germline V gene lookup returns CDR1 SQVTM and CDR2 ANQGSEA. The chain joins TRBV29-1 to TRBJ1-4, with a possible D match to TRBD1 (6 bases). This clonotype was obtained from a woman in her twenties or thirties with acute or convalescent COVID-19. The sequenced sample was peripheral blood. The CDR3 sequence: CSAGEGRREKLFF. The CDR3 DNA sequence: TGCAGCGCAGGGGAGGGGAGAAGGGAAAAACTGTTTTTT.